This T cell receptor (beta chain) was recorded in a study of shared clonotypes between healthy human individuals. Clones were sequenced by immunoSEQ multiplex PCR, and TCRdb holds only the in-frame ones, with some missing. This sample yields approximately 1,500,000 clones, of which roughly 96% are seen a single time; approximately 1.2% belongs to the top ten. Partitioning of CD4+ cells yielded a CD45RA+ naive subset and a CD45RA-negative memory subset. Comment on this clone: What it binds is unknown.

Study-wide results and limits: Clonotypes which were not shared had lower generation probabilities than clonotypes that all four donors shared. Generally, naive subsets came out with larger estimated richness than memory subsets.

The V gene end was trimmed by 3 bases and the J gene end by 3 bases; junction bases not matched to a gene: 8. Germline assignment: CDR1 MDHEN and CDR2 SYDVKM. The CDR3 has 15 residues. The sample taken for sequencing was naive CD4+ T cells sorted from blood. The subset here: CD45RA+ positively selected. The gene calls are TRBV28 and TRBJ2-7; TRBD2 agrees at 7 bases. The source of this sequence is a man aged 30 to 45 in good health. CDR3 protein: CASSLGGQKIYEQYF. In DNA form, the CDR3 reads TGTGCCAGCAGTTTGGGAGGGCAGAAAATCTACGAGCAGTACTTC.